A single sample is the source of the 20 T cell receptor beta chains below, sequenced in a study of shared clonotypes between healthy human individuals. Only CD45RO-negative cells positively selected for CCR7 counted as naive CD8 cells, so terminally differentiated effector memory CD45RA+ cells were excluded. Sequencing was performed with immunoSEQ multiplex PCR; in TCRdb, only in-frame clones are kept and a portion is missing. Counted here are roughly 550,000 clones, around 95% occurring once; the ten biggest clones make up about 0.11%. The specimen was naive CD8+ T cells sorted from blood. All receptors derive from a woman under 40 in good health.

The count of this clone is one. The J gene is TRBJ1-4, the V gene TRBV7-2; tentative D call: TRBD1 (5 bases). The CDR3 spans 15 residues. Trimming took 1 base from V and 6 from J, leaving 12 bases between them. Germline CDR1 and CDR2: SGHTA and FQGNSA. CDR3 protein: CASSLVSGIYEKLFF. The DNA of the CDR3 is TGTGCCAGCAGCTTAGTCTCAGGGATTTATGAAAAACTGTTTTTT.

The V and J genes are TRBV7-9 and TRBJ1-1, with TRBD1 matching 7 bases. V lost 3 bases and J lost 6; bases outside the gene matches: 7. The CDR3 extends over 14 amino acids. CDR1 and CDR2 from the germline V gene are SEHNR and FQNEAQ (reference sequence). The CDR3 loop is CASSFSGGRPEAFF. As DNA, the CDR3 is TGTGCCAGCAGCTTTTCAGGGGGTCGTCCTGAAGCTTTCTTT.

This clone was observed once. The genes are TRBV19 and TRBJ1-1; 7 nucleotides agree with TRBD1. Germline V gives CDR1 LNHDA, CDR2 SQIVND (reference sequence). With 6 bases clipped from V and 1 base from J, the junction kept 5 bases outside the gene matches. This CDR3 comprises 14 residues. CDR3: CASSLTGANTEAFF. The CDR3 DNA follows: TGTGCCAGTAGCCTTACAGGGGCGAACACTGAAGCTTTCTTT.

The V call is TRBV4-1, the J call TRBJ2-3; D ambiguous. This CDR3 is 14 amino acids long. CDR1 is MGHRA and CDR2 is YSYEKL in the germline V gene. V was pared by 1 base and J by 1 base, with 6 bases between. CDR3 sequence (DNA): TGCGCCAGCAGCCAAGGTCCTGGCACAGATACGCAGTATTTT. Encoded protein: CASSQGPGTDTQYF.

The V gene is TRBV29-1, the J gene TRBJ2-7, with TRBD1 identical over 8 bases. Germline CDR1 is SQVTM and CDR2 is ANQGSEA. The CDR3 has 14 residues. V lost 4 bases and J lost 6; bases outside the gene matches: 11. The CDR3: CSVGQGRYTREQYF. The CDR3 DNA reads as TGCAGCGTTGGACAGGGGCGGTATACACGCGAGCAGTACTTC.

The genes are TRBV7-9 and TRBJ2-1, with 9 bases identical to TRBD2. This CDR3 is 15 amino acids long. With 4 bases clipped from V and 5 bases from J, the junction kept 6 bases outside the gene matches. CDR1 and CDR2 from the germline V gene are SEHNR and FQNEAQ (reference sequence). CDR3 DNA sequence: TGTGCCAGCAGCTCGGGACTAGCTTCTAACAATGAGCAGTTCTTC. Its translation is CASSSGLASNNEQFF.

The rearrangement links TRBV6-5 to TRBJ2-7, with TRBD1 matching over 8 bases. The germline V gene encodes CDR1 MNHEY and CDR2 SVGAGI. This CDR3 region has 15 residues. The J segment lost 6 bases and the V segment lost 5 bases, leaving 12 bases of the junction unmatched. DNA of the CDR3: TGTGCCAGCAGTATAACCTCAACGGACAGGGTCGAGCAGTACTTC. This encodes CASSITSTDRVEQYF.

This rearrangement joins TRBV21-1 to TRBJ2-3; the table's D call of TRBD1 was not tested on the DNA. TRBV21-1 is a pseudogene. There are 17 residues in the CDR3. This chain's CDR3 is CASQGEAGGTLGDTQYF. CDR3 coding DNA: TGTGCCAGCCAGGGGGAGGCTGGGGGAACTCTGGGAGATACGCAGTATTTT.

A note on this clone: Other DNA sequences in the same sample also yield this CDR3. This rearrangement joins TRBV27 to TRBJ1-5, with D perhaps matching TRBD1 (5 bases). The CDR3 has 15 residues. With 3 bases removed from V and 1 base from J, the gap between germline ends came to 10 bases. The V gene's germline CDR1 is MNHEY and CDR2 SMNVEV (reference sequence). The CDR3, as DNA: TGTGCCAGCAGTTTTGGCGGGGGAAGCAATCAGCCCCAGCATTTT. Protein product: CASSFGGGSNQPQHF.

Only one count was recorded for this clone. Other nucleotide sequences in the sample specify the same CDR3. The chain uses TRBV5-6 and TRBJ2-7; D is ambiguous. Trimming cost V 0 bases and J 2 bases, with 6 bases left between them. Per the germline V gene, CDR1 is SGHDT and CDR2 is YYEEEE. This CDR3 spans 13 amino acids. The CDR3 DNA is TGTGCCAGCAGCTTGGAGGGTACCTACGAGCAGTACTTC. Its translation: CASSLEGTYEQYF.

The chain is built from TRBV19 and TRBJ2-2; 7 nucleotides agree with TRBD2. The V gene end was trimmed by 6 bases and the J gene end by 3 bases; junction bases not matched to a gene: 13. The CDR3 loop spans 17 amino acids. Germline loops: CDR1 LNHDA, CDR2 SQIVND (reference sequence). As DNA, the CDR3 is TGTGCCAGTAGCAGTCATTGGGAGGGGATATACACCGGGGAGCTGTTTTTT. Amino acids: CASSSHWEGIYTGELFF.

The rearrangement joins TRBV19 to TRBJ2-2, with 12 positions matching TRBD2. The CDR3 length is 16 residues. Germline V gives CDR1 LNHDA, CDR2 SQIVND (reference sequence). Losses at the gene ends were 9 bases for V and 4 bases for J; bases not matched to a gene: 9. CDR3 sequence reads: CASTLAGGPSTGELFF. The CDR3, as DNA: TGTGCCAGCACTCTAGCGGGAGGGCCGAGCACCGGGGAGCTGTTTTTT.

The genes are TRBV5-1 and TRBJ1-1; D remains ambiguous. The ends were cut back, 0 bases at V and 3 bases at J, with 6 bases in the middle. This CDR3 comprises 13 residues. Germline V lookup: CDR1 SGHRS, CDR2 YFSETQ. The CDR3 here is CASSLGRDTEAFF. The CDR3 DNA reads TGCGCCAGCAGCTTGGGACGGGACACTGAAGCTTTCTTT.

In its sample, this clone was seen once. This chain links TRBV29-1 with TRBJ2-1; 7 nucleotides line up with TRBD1. CDR3 length equals 12 residues. With 6 bases clipped from V and 7 bases from J, the junction kept 6 bases outside the gene matches. CDR1 and CDR2 from the germline V gene are SQVTM and ANQGSEA. CDR3 coding DNA: TGCAGCGTGAGGAGACAGGGAAATGAGCAGTTCTTC. This translates into CSVRRQGNEQFF.

The chain is built from TRBV9 and TRBJ2-7; D may be TRBD2 (5 bases). Trimming stripped 0 bases from V and 2 bases from J, with 9 bases between. Per germline, CDR1 SGDLS and CDR2 YYNGEE. CDR3 length: 14 amino acids. The CDR3 is CASSVGGNTYEQYF. DNA for the CDR3: TGTGCCAGCAGCGTAGGAGGGAACACCTACGAGCAGTACTTC.

The chain recombines TRBV27 with TRBJ1-1; D is unclear. CDR3 length equals 12 residues. V was shortened by 7 bases and J by 1 base, with 7 bases between the two germline ends. The V gene's germline CDR1 is MNHEY and CDR2 SMNVEV (reference sequence). CDR3 loop: CASMVGNTEAFF. Here the CDR3 DNA reads TGTGCCAGCATGGTGGGGAACACTGAAGCTTTCTTT.

This sequence joins TRBV5-4 and TRBJ1-5; D gene ambiguous. This CDR3 contains 14 residues. Germline CDR1 SGHNT, CDR2 YYREEE (reference sequence). V was clipped by 0 bases and J by 6 bases, with 10 bases between them. The CDR3 bases are TGTGCCAGCAGCTTGGACCCGACGGGTCAGCCCCAGCATTTT. Its translation: CASSLDPTGQPQHF.

The chain recombines TRBV6-5 with TRBJ2-3; 10 bases are shared with TRBD2. The CDR3 is 16 amino acids. The trim removed 2 bases at V and 0 bases at J, leaving 2 bases unmatched. Per germline, CDR1 MNHEY and CDR2 SVGAGI. The CDR3 here is CASSYGTSASTDTQYF. Here the CDR3 DNA reads TGTGCCAGCAGTTACGGGACTAGCGCTAGCACAGATACGCAGTATTTT.

The rearrangement links TRBV27 to TRBJ2-1; 11 bases match TRBD2. The trim removed 5 bases at V and 4 bases at J, leaving 4 bases unmatched. The CDR3 consists of 15 residues. Germline loops: CDR1 MNHEY, CDR2 SMNVEV (reference sequence). The CDR3 DNA follows: TGTGCCAGCAGTACTAGCGGGAGCGCTTACAATGAGCAGTTCTTC. This encodes CASSTSGSAYNEQFF.

This chain joins TRBV27 and TRBJ2-6; perhaps TRBD2 as D (6 bases). The germline V gene has CDR1 MNHEY and CDR2 SMNVEV (reference sequence). CDR3 size: 14 residues. Trimming shortened V by 5 bases and J by 4 bases, and 9 bases separated the two germline ends. The CDR3 loop is CASSGEAGANVLTF. CDR3 DNA sequence: TGTGCCAGCAGTGGGGAGGCCGGGGCCAACGTCCTGACTTTC.